Reported below is one T cell receptor beta chain. Sequencing used immunoSEQ multiplex PCR; TCRdb keeps in-frame clones, though not all of them. The sample has about 150,000 clones, 91% seen once. This sample stems from a study of blood T cell repertoires in COVID-19. Overall study context: Sources were T cells, B-cell-depleted T cells, or PBMCs; the material itself was cDNA or gDNA.

The sequence was collected from a man aged 50-59 years with acute or convalescent COVID-19. The sequenced material came from peripheral blood.

DNA of the CDR3: TGCGCCAGCAGCAGCCGGGACAGGGGGGTCAATGAGCAGTTCTTC. It codes for CASSSRDRGVNEQFF. V gene TRBV5-1 combines with J gene TRBJ2-1; 11 bases are shared with TRBD1. The V gene end was trimmed by 4 bases and the J gene end by 6 bases; junction bases not matched to a gene: 6. Germline CDR1 is SGHRS and CDR2 is YFSETQ. The CDR3 sequence is 15 residues long.